Listed here are 14 T cell receptor beta chains from one sample, sequenced in a study of T cells in Graves' hyperthyroidism and ophthalmopathy. Researchers amplified the TCR beta CDR3 regions from RNA transcripts. During a first-round RT-PCR of the TCR CDR3, the HTBI primer set was used. TCRdb fed the multiplex PCR reads into MiXCR, producing one record per CDR3 protein. The sample includes 250,000 or so distinct CDR3 sequences, approximately 16% seen only once; the top ten take about 33%. Sample: blood. The origin of the receptors is a woman aged 45-60 years with Graves' hyperthyroidism that later progressed to Graves' ophthalmopathy.

This clonotype was observed a handful of times. The J gene is TRBJ2-1, the V gene TRBV9; D not resolved. CDR1 and CDR2 from the germline V gene are SGDLS and YYNGEE. This CDR3 comprises 14 residues. The V end lost 0 bases, the J end lost 3 bases, and 7 bases lay between the germline ends. CDR3 sequence (DNA): TGTGCCAGCAGCGTAGCGGATAGCTACAATGAGCAGTTCTTC. Translating it yields CASSVADSYNEQFF.

This clonotype was counted many times. The chain has TRBV2 and TRBJ1-2; maybe TRBD1 (6 bases). Trimming removed 3 bases at V and 7 bases at J, with 15 bases between. Per the germline V gene, CDR1 is SNHLY and CDR2 is FYNNEI. CDR3 length: 14 amino acids. The CDR3 DNA follows: TGTGCCAGCAGTGAGGTTCCGACAGGCGGTGGCTACACCTTC. It encodes CASSEVPTGGGYTF.

This clonotype has a count of ten or more. The chain joins TRBV20-1 to TRBJ2-1; 8 bases fit TRBD2. CDR3 length: 12 residues. Germline loops: CDR1 DFQATT, CDR2 SNEGSKA (reference sequence). J lost 10 bases, V lost 5 bases, and 7 bases had no gene match. CDR3 sequence (DNA): TGCAGTGCTTTTCTAGCGGGCTCCGAGCAGTTCTTC. It translates to CSAFLAGSEQFF.

In its sample, this clonotype was seen many times. The chain is built from TRBV19 and TRBJ1-2; D is ambiguous. Germline V gene sequence: CDR1 LNHDA, CDR2 SQIVND (reference sequence). With 7 bases removed from V and 4 bases from J, the gap between germline ends came to 13 bases. The CDR3 runs 13 residues. The CDR3 DNA is TGTGCCAGTACCGTAGATTCCTTCTATGGCTACACCTTC. Translating gives CASTVDSFYGYTF.

This clonotype occurred many times. This chain joins TRBV3-1 and TRBJ2-5, with D possibly being TRBD1 (6 bases). The V gene lost 3 bases and the J gene lost 5 bases, with 13 bases spanning the gap. Germline loops: CDR1 LGHDT, CDR2 YNNKEL (reference sequence). CDR3 length: 14 residues. CDR3 in amino acids: CASSHRTVWETQYF. As DNA, the CDR3 is TGTGCCAGCAGCCACAGGACAGTATGGGAGACCCAGTACTTC.

This clonotype was observed many times. This chain links TRBV2 with TRBJ2-5; the match to TRBD2 covers 8 bases. The V gene's germline CDR1 is SNHLY and CDR2 FYNNEI. The CDR3 runs 16 residues. V dropped 7 bases and J dropped 7; count of bases not matched to a gene: 17. The CDR3 nucleotides are TGTGCCAGCACCACACCAGCGGGAGTTTTTGGTGGGACCCAGTACTTC. It yields the protein CASTTPAGVFGGTQYF.

This chain connects TRBV2 to TRBJ1-5, with 8 bases aligning to TRBD1. The CDR3 has 14 amino acids. Trimming cost V 6 bases and J 11 bases; bases outside gene matches: 12. Germline loops: CDR1 SNHLY, CDR2 FYNNEI. The CDR3 nucleotides read TGTGCCAGCAGGGGACAGGTCATCAGCGGGTCCCAGCATTTT. Translation: CASRGQVISGSQHF.

V is TRBV20-1 and J is TRBJ2-7, with 12 bases lining up with TRBD2. Germline V gene lookup returns CDR1 DFQATT and CDR2 SNEGSKA (reference sequence). The CDR3 has 14 amino acids. V dropped 6 bases and J dropped 3; count of bases not matched to a gene: 6. The DNA for the CDR3 is TGCAGTGCACCGACTAGCGGGAGTGGCTACGAGCAGTACTTC. Translated, it gives CSAPTSGSGYEQYF.

This clonotype came up a few times. The chain carries TRBV6-5 and TRBJ2-7; 9 positions match TRBD2. The CDR3 is 16 residues long. Germline trimming cut 5 bases from V and 2 bases from J; bases unmatched to any gene: 10. The germline V gene encodes CDR1 MNHEY and CDR2 SVGAGI. CDR3 sequence reads: CASSTRAGGPPYEQYF. In DNA form, the CDR3 reads TGTGCCAGCAGTACTCGAGCGGGAGGTCCTCCCTACGAGCAGTACTTC.

At least ten counts were recorded for this clonotype. The chain links TRBV13 to TRBJ1-5; D is perhaps TRBD1 (5 bases). Trimming shortened V by 5 bases and J by 0 bases, and 8 bases separated the two germline ends. Germline CDR1 reads PRHDT; CDR2 reads FYEKMQ (reference sequence). The CDR3 is 14 amino acids. CDR3 DNA sequence: TGTGCCAGCAGCCAGAGGGGTAGCAATCAGCCCCAGCATTTT. As protein: CASSQRGSNQPQHF.

This clonotype was observed at least ten times. V gene TRBV7-9 combines with J gene TRBJ2-2, with D perhaps matching TRBD1 (6 bases). From germline, CDR1 is SEHNR and CDR2 FQNEAQ (reference sequence). The length of the CDR3 is 17 residues. Trimming left V 7 bases short and J 0 bases short, with 18 bases between. The CDR3, as DNA: TGTGCCAGCACACTATTGGCCGGGACACCGAACACCGGGGAGCTGTTTTTT. Encoded protein: CASTLLAGTPNTGELFF.

A note on this clonotype: Its ends do not fully match the called genes, so a read error is possible. This chain links TRBV7-2 with TRBJ2-3, with TRBD2 as a possible D gene (7 bases). The CDR3 has 18 amino acids. Germline lookup yields CDR1 SGHTA and CDR2 FQGNSA. In DNA form, the CDR3 reads TGTGCCAGCGGCTTAGGGGGGGGGGGGGGGGTTTTCACAGATACGCAGTATTTT. Encoded protein: CASGLGGGGGVFTDTQYF.

The rearrangement joins TRBV9 to TRBJ2-3; no clear D gene. The CDR3 extends over 12 amino acids. The ends were cut back, 5 bases at V and 2 bases at J, with 6 bases in the middle. Germline loops: CDR1 SGDLS, CDR2 YYNGEE. The CDR3 DNA follows: TGTGCCAGCAGTATTTACACAGATACGCAGTATTTT. It encodes CASSIYTDTQYF.

This clonotype was detected many times. V and J are TRBV5-1 and TRBJ1-1; TRBD1 matches at 7 bases. CDR3 length: 11 residues. The V and J ends lost 5 bases and 6 bases, in that order; junction bases with no gene match: 1. In germline, CDR1 is SGHRS, CDR2 YFSETQ. This CDR3 is CASSRGPEAFF. The CDR3 nucleotides are TGCGCCAGCAGTAGGGGGCCTGAAGCTTTCTTT.